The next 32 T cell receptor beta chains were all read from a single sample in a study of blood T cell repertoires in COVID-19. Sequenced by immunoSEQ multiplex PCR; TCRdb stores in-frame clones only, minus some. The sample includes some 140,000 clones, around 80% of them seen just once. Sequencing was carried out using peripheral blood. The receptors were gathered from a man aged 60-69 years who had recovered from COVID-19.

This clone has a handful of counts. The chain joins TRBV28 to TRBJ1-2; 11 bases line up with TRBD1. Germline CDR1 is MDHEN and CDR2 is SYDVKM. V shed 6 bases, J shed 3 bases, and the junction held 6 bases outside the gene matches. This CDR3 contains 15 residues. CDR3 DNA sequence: TGTGCCAGCAGACTGGGACAGGGGGTTTACTATGGCTACACCTTC. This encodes CASRLGQGVYYGYTF.

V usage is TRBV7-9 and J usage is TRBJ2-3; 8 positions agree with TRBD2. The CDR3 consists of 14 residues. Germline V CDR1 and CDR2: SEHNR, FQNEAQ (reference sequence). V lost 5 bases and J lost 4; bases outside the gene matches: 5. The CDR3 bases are TGTGCCAGCAGCCCCCCGGGAGGGGCAGATACGCAGTATTTT. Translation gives CASSPPGGADTQYF.

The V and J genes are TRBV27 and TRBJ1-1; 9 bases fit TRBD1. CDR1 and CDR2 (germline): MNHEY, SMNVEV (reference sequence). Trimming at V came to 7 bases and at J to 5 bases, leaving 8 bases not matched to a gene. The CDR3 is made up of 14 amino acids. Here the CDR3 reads CASTPGQGRTEAFF. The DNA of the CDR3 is TGTGCCAGCACCCCAGGACAGGGGAGGACTGAAGCTTTCTTT.

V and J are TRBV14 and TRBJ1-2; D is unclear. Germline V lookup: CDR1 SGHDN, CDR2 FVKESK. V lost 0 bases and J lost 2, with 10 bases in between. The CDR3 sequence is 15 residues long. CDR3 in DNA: TGTGCCAGCAGCCAAGATCAGCCAGCGAACTATGGCTACACCTTC. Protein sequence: CASSQDQPANYGYTF.

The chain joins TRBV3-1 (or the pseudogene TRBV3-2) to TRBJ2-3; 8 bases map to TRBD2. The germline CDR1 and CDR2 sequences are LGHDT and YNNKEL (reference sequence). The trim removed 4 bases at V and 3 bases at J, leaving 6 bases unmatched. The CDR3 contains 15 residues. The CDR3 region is CASSLTGGDTDTQYF. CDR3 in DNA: TGTGCCAGCAGCCTTACGGGGGGGGATACAGATACGCAGTATTTT.

The CDR3 loop is CAIMGGASTDTQYF. CDR3 sequence (DNA): TGTGCCATCATGGGGGGGGCTAGCACAGATACGCAGTATTTT. The V call is TRBV10-3, the J call TRBJ2-3; a weak D match, TRBD2 (7 bases). The V and J ends lost 7 bases and 0 bases respectively, with 11 bases between them. The CDR3 loop spans 14 amino acids. Germline assignment: CDR1 ENHRY and CDR2 SYGVKD.

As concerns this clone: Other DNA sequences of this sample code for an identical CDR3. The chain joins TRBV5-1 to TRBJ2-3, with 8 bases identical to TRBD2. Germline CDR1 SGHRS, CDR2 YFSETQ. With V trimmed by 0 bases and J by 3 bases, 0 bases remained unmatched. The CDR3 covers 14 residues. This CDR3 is CASSLAGGTDTQYF. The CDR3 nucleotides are TGCGCCAGCAGCTTGGCGGGGGGGACAGATACGCAGTATTTT.

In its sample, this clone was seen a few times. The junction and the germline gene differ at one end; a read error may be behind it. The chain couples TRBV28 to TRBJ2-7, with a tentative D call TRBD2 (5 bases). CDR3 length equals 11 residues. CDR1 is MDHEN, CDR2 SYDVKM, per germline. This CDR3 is CASSRQTRDYF. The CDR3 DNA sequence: TGTGCCAGCAGTCGCCAAACGAGAGACTATTTC.

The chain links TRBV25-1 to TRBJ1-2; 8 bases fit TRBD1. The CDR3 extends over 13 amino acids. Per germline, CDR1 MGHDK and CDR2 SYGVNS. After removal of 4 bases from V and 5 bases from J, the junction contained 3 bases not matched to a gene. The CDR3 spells CASSGTGRYGYTF. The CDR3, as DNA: TGTGCCAGCAGTGGGACAGGGAGGTATGGCTACACCTTC.

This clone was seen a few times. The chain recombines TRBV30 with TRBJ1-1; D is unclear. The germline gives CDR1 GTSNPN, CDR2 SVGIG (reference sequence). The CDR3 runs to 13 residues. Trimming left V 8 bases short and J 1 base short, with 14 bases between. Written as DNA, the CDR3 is TGTGCCGGATTTCGACTGAGGAACACTGAAGCTTTCTTT. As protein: CAGFRLRNTEAFF.

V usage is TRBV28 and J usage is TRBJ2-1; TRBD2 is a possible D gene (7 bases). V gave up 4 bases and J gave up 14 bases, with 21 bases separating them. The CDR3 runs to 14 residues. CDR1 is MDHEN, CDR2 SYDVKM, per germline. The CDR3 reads CASSSAGAQPDEFF. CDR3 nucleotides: TGTGCCAGCAGTTCCGCGGGGGCCCAGCCAGATGAGTTCTTC.

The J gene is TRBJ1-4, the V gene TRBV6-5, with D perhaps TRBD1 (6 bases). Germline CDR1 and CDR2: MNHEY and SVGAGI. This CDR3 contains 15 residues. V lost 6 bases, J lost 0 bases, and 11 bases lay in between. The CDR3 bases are TGTGCCAGCAGCCATACAGGGACAACTAATGAAAAACTGTTTTTT. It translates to CASSHTGTTNEKLFF.

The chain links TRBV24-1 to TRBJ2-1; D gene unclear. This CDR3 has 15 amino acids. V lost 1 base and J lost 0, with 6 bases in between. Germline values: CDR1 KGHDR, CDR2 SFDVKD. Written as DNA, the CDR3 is TGTGCCACCAGTGATTTCCCGGGCTCCTACAATGAGCAGTTCTTC. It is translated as CATSDFPGSYNEQFF.

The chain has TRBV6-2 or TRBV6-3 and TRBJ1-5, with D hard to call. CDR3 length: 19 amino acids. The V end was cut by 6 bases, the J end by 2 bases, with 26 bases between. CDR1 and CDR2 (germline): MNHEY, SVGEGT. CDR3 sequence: CASSQARLSRPMGNQPQHF. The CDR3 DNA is TGTGCCAGCAGCCAGGCGAGGCTATCTCGGCCCATGGGCAATCAGCCCCAGCATTTT.

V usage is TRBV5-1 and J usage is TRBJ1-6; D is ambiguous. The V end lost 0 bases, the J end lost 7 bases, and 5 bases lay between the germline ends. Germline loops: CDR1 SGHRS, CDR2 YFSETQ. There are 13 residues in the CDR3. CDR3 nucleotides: TGCGCCAGCAGCTTGGACAGCAATTCACCCCTCCACTTT. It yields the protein CASSLDSNSPLHF.

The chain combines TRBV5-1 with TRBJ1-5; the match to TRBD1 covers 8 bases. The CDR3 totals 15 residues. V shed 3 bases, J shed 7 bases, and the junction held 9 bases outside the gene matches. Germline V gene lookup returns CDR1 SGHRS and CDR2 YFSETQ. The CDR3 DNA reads TGCGCCAGCAGCTCCCAGGGGGCGCCGGGACAGCCCCAGCATTTT. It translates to CASSSQGAPGQPQHF.

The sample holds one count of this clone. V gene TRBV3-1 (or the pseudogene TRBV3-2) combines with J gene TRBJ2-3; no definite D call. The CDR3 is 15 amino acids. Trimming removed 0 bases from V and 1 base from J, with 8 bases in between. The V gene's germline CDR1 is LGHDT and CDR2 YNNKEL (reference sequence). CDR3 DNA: TGTGCCAGCAGCCAAGATGTAGTCCGCACAGATACGCAGTATTTT. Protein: CASSQDVVRTDTQYF.

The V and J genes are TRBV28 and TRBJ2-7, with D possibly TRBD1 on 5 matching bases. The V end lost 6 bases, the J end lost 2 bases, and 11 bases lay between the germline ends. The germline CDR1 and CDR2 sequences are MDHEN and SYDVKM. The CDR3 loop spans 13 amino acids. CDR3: CASRQGRAYEQYF. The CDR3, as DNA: TGTGCCAGCAGGCAGGGTAGGGCCTACGAGCAGTACTTC.

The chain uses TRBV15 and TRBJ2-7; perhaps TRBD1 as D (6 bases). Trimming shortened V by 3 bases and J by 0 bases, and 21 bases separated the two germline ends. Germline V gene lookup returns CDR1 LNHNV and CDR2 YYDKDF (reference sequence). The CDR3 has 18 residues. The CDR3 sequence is CATSSKATGTRTSYEQYF. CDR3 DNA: TGTGCCACCAGCAGCAAAGCAACGGGGACACGGACCTCCTACGAGCAGTACTTC.

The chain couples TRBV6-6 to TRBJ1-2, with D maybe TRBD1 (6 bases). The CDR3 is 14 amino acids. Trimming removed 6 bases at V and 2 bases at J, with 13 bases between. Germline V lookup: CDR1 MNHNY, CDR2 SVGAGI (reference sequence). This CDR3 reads CASRSTGGNYGYTF. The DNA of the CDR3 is TGTGCCAGCAGATCGACAGGTGGAAACTATGGCTACACCTTC.

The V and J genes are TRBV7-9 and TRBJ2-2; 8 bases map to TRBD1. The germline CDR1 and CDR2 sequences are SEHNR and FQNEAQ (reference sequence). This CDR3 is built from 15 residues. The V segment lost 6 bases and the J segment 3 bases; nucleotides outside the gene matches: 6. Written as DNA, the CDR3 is TGTGCCAGCAGGGAACAGGGGGAGTACACCGGGGAGCTGTTTTTT. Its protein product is CASREQGEYTGELFF.

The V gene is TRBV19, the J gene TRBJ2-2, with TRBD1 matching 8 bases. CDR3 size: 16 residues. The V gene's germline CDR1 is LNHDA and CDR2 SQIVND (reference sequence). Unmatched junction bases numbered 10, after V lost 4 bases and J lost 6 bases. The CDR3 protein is CASSRLTGVLSGELFF. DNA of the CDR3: TGTGCCAGTAGTAGATTGACAGGGGTGCTTTCCGGGGAGCTGTTTTTT.

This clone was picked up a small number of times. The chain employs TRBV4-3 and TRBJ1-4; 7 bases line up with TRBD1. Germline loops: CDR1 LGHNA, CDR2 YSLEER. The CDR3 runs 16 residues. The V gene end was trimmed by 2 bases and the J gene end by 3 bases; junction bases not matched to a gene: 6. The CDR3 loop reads CASSQRSGQPNEKLFF. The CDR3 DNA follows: TGCGCCAGCAGCCAACGTTCGGGACAGCCTAATGAAAAACTGTTTTTT.

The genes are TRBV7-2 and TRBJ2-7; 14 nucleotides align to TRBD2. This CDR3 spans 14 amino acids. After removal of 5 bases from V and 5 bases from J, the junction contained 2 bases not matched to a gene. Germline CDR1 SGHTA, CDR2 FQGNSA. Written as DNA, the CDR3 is TGTGCCAGCAGCAAGGGACTAGCGGGAGACGAGCAGTACTTC. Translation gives CASSKGLAGDEQYF. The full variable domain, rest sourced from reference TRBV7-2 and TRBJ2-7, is GAGVSQSPSNKVTEKGKDVELRCDPISGHTALYWYRQSLGQGLEFLIYFQGNSAPDKSGLPSDRFSAERTGGSVSTLTIQRTQQEDSAVYLCASSKGLAGDEQYFGPGTRLTVT.

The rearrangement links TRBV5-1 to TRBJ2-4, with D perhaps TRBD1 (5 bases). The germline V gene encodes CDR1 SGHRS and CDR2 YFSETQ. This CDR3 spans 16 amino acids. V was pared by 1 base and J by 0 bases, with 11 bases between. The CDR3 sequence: CASSLSAGLAKNIQYF. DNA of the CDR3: TGCGCCAGCAGCTTGTCCGCAGGGCTAGCCAAAAACATTCAGTACTTC.

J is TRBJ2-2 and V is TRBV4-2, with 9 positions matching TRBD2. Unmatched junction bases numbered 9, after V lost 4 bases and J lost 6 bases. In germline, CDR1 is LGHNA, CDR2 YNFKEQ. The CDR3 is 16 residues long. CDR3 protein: CASSLGRGGAAGELFF. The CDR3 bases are TGTGCCAGCAGCCTTGGGCGCGGGGGGGCCGCCGGGGAGCTGTTTTTT.

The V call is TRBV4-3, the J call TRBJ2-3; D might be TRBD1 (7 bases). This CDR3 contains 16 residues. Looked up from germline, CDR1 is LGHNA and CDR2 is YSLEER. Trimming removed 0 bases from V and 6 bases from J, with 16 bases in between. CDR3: CASSQERAEGADTQYF. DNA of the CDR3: TGCGCCAGCAGCCAAGAAAGGGCGGAGGGGGCGGATACGCAGTATTTT.

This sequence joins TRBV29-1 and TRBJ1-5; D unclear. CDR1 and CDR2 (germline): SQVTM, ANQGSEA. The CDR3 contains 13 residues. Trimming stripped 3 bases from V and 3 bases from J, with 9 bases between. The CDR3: CSVEEAANQPQHF. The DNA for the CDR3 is TGCAGCGTTGAGGAAGCGGCCAATCAGCCCCAGCATTTT.

CDR3 bases: TGTGCCAGCAGCCCCGACTCCTTTTTGGACACCGGGGAGCTGTTTTTT. Translating gives CASSPDSFLDTGELFF. The chain recombines TRBV7-3 with TRBJ2-2; no clear D gene. This CDR3 has 16 residues. The V end was cut by 5 bases, the J end by 3 bases, with 16 bases between. Germline CDR1 SGHTA, CDR2 FQGTGA.

The CDR3 region has the DNA TGCGCCAGCAGCCAAGTGGACTCAAGCTCCTACGAGCAGTACTTC. Amino acids: CASSQVDSSSYEQYF. The chain combines TRBV4-1 with TRBJ2-7; perhaps TRBD2 as D (5 bases). Trimming left V 1 base short and J 0 bases short, with 10 bases between. The CDR3 runs to 15 residues. From germline, CDR1 is MGHRA and CDR2 YSYEKL.

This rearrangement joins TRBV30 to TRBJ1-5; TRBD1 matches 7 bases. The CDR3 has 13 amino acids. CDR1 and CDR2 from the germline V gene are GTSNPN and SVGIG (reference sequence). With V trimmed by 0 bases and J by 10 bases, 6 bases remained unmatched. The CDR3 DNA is TGTGCCTGGAGTGTGCAGGGGGGAGATCCCCAGCATTTT. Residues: CAWSVQGGDPQHF. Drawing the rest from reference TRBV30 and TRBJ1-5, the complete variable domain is SQTIHQWPATLVQPVGSPLSLECTVEGTSNPNLYWYRQAAGRGLQLLFYSVGIGQISSEVPQNLSASRPQDRQFILSSKKLLLSDSGFYLCAWSVQGGDPQHFGDGTRLSIL.

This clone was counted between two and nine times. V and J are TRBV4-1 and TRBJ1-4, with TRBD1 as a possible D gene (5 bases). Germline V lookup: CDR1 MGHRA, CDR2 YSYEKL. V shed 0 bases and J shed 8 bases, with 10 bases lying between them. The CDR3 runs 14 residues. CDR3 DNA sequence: TGCGCCAGCAGCCAAGAAGTAGGGGTGGAAAAACTGTTTTTT. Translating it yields CASSQEVGVEKLFF.